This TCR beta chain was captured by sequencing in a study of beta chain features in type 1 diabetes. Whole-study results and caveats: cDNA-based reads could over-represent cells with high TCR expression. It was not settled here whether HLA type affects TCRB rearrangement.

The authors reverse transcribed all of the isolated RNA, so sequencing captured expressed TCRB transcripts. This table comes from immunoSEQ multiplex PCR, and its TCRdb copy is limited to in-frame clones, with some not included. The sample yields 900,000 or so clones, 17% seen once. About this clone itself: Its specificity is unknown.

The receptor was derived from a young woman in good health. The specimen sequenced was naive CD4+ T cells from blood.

The CDR3 DNA reads as TGCGCCAGCAGCCTGACTAGCGGAGGACCCCGGGGCTCCTACAATGAGCAGTTCTTC. This codes for CASSLTSGGPRGSYNEQFF. This sequence joins TRBV4-1 and TRBJ2-1; TRBD2 matches 9 bases. This CDR3 spans 19 amino acids. The J segment lost 0 bases and the V segment lost 4 bases, leaving 13 bases of the junction unmatched. Germline V gene data show CDR1 as MGHRA and CDR2 as YSYEKL.